The 20 T cell receptor beta chains listed next were all sequenced from one sample in a study of blood T cell repertoires in COVID-19. Using immunoSEQ multiplex PCR, the repertoire was profiled, and TCRdb retains in-frame clones only, with some absent. Here the sample spans 250,000 to 300,000 clones, roughly 88% being singletons. The sample was PBMCs or T cells enriched from blood (not recorded which). The receptors stem from a young woman who had recovered from COVID-19.

This chain links TRBV5-1 with TRBJ2-7; 10 nucleotides match TRBD1. With V trimmed by 0 bases and J by 5 bases, 5 bases remained unmatched. Per the germline V gene, CDR1 is SGHRS and CDR2 is YFSETQ. This CDR3 region has 15 residues. Written as DNA, the CDR3 is TGCGCCAGCAGCTTGGCCGACAGGGGGCTCGACGAGCAGTACTTC. As protein: CASSLADRGLDEQYF.

CDR3 sequence: CGHASGHVQYF. The CDR3 nucleotides are TGTGGACACGCAAGTGGCCACGTCCAGTACTTC. The rearrangement links TRBV21-1 to TRBJ2-7; the table gives TRBD1 as D, unverified against the DNA. TRBV21-1 represents a pseudogene. This CDR3 contains 11 residues.

The J gene is TRBJ1-2, the V gene TRBV30; 10 bases align to TRBD1. The junction had 7 bases not matched to a gene; V was cut back by 3 bases and J by 6 bases. Germline V gene sequence: CDR1 GTSNPN, CDR2 SVGIG (reference sequence). The CDR3 consists of 14 residues. The CDR3 region has the DNA TGTGCCTGGAGCCAAGGGACAGGGGTGCATGGCTACACCTTC. Translating it yields CAWSQGTGVHGYTF.

The rearrangement uses TRBV6-6 and TRBJ1-5; TRBD1 matches 9 bases. The germline V gene encodes CDR1 MNHNY and CDR2 SVGAGI (reference sequence). CDR3 length: 18 residues. The J segment lost 3 bases and the V segment lost 5 bases, leaving 14 bases of the junction unmatched. The DNA of the CDR3 is TGTGCCAGCAGTCCACAAGAAGGACAGGGGCCAACCAATCAGCCCCAGCATTTT. Translated: CASSPQEGQGPTNQPQHF.

CDR3 region: CSVIAGGPLAKNIQYF. The DNA for the CDR3 is TGCAGCGTCATAGCGGGGGGGCCTCTAGCCAAAAACATTCAGTACTTC. The V gene is TRBV29-1, the J gene TRBJ2-4, with TRBD2 matching over 11 bases. Germline loops: CDR1 SQVTM, CDR2 ANQGSEA. This CDR3 comprises 16 residues. V lost 6 bases to trimming and J lost 0 bases; unmatched junction nucleotides: 7.

The chain combines TRBV28 with TRBJ1-2, with D possibly matching TRBD1 (6 bases). The V end was cut by 2 bases, the J end by 7 bases, with 11 bases between. CDR3 length: 13 amino acids. Germline V gives CDR1 MDHEN, CDR2 SYDVKM. The CDR3 region is CASSLLQGAGYTF. DNA of the CDR3: TGTGCCAGCAGTTTACTACAGGGTGCTGGCTACACCTTC.

The chain carries TRBV4-1 and TRBJ2-2; D ambiguous. Germline V gene sequence: CDR1 MGHRA, CDR2 YSYEKL. V lost 6 bases, J lost 4 bases, and 12 bases lay in between. The CDR3 extends over 14 amino acids. The CDR3 protein is CASSPVKFTGELFF. CDR3 nucleotides: TGCGCCAGCAGTCCGGTAAAATTCACCGGGGAGCTGTTTTTT.

The chain recombines TRBV18 with TRBJ1-1, with 7 nucleotides matching TRBD1. CDR3 length equals 13 residues. The germline gives CDR1 KGHSH, CDR2 LQKENI. The junction had 2 bases not matched to a gene; V was cut back by 4 bases and J by 3 bases. CDR3 region: CASSLGQDTEAFF. CDR3 DNA: TGTGCCAGCTCACTTGGACAGGACACTGAAGCTTTCTTT.

In its sample, this clone was seen once. CDR3 sequence (DNA): TGTGCCAGCAGCGTAGGGCAGGGTTTCGGTTCAGGAAACACCATATATTTT. This gives the protein CASSVGQGFGSGNTIYF. The rearrangement joins TRBV7-9 to TRBJ1-3, with D perhaps matching TRBD1 (5 bases). V was shortened by 5 bases and J by 4 bases, with 21 bases between the two germline ends. CDR3 length: 17 amino acids. Per the germline V gene, CDR1 is SEHNR and CDR2 is FQNEAQ (reference sequence). Supplemented by reference TRBV7-9 and TRBJ1-3, the full variable domain reads DTGVSQNPRHKITKRGQNVTFRCDPISEHNRLYWYRQTLGQGPEFLTYFQNEAQLEKSRLLSDRFSAERPKGSFSTLEIQRTEQGDSAMYLCASSVGQGFGSGNTIYFGEGSWLTVV.

The V call is TRBV11-1, the J call TRBJ2-3; no reliable D call. V gave up 2 bases and J gave up 0 bases, with 9 bases separating them. CDR1 and CDR2 (germline): SGHAT, FQDESV (reference sequence). There are 15 residues in the CDR3. DNA for the CDR3: TGTGCCAGCAGCTTACGGGTTTTGAGCACAGATACGCAGTATTTT. Protein product: CASSLRVLSTDTQYF.

CDR3 DNA: TGTGCCAGCAGCCCGACACGGACTGGCACTGAAGCTTTCTTT. Protein: CASSPTRTGTEAFF. This chain connects TRBV11-3 to TRBJ1-1; no clear D gene. The CDR3 sequence is 14 residues long. V gave up 5 bases and J gave up 4 bases, with 14 bases separating them. The germline CDR1 and CDR2 sequences are SGHNT and YENEEA.

This chain connects TRBV5-1 to TRBJ2-1; 8 positions agree with TRBD1. The CDR3 is made up of 15 amino acids. Germline V gene lookup returns CDR1 SGHRS and CDR2 YFSETQ. V trimming: 7 bases; J trimming: 10 bases; junction bases outside the gene matches: 16. CDR3 protein: CASLPGTGGQREQFF. Written as DNA, the CDR3 is TGCGCCAGCCTCCCTGGCACAGGGGGACAGCGGGAGCAGTTCTTC.

The chain recombines TRBV11-2 with TRBJ1-2; 10 nucleotides agree with TRBD1. The CDR3 covers 16 residues. After removal of 1 base from V and 0 bases from J, the junction contained 2 bases not matched to a gene. Germline V gene lookup returns CDR1 SGHAT and CDR2 FQNNGV. CDR3 DNA sequence: TGTGCCAGCAGCTTAGGACAGGGGGCAGCTAACTATGGCTACACCTTC. It encodes CASSLGQGAANYGYTF.

The rearrangement joins TRBV28 to TRBJ2-5; 10 bases match TRBD2. With 3 bases clipped from V and 1 base from J, the junction kept 5 bases outside the gene matches. The CDR3 consists of 16 residues. Germline CDR1 reads MDHEN; CDR2 reads SYDVKM. The CDR3 DNA follows: TGTGCCAGCAGTTTTGCTCTAGCGGGAGCCCAAGAGACCCAGTACTTC. Amino acids: CASSFALAGAQETQYF. The full variable domain, its missing parts supplied by reference TRBV28 and TRBJ2-5, is DVKVTQSSRYLVKRTGEKVFLECVQDMDHENMFWYRQDPGLGLRLIYFSYDVKMKEKGDIPEGYSVSREKKERFSLILESASTNQTSMYLCASSFALAGAQETQYFGPGTRLLVL.

The J gene is TRBJ1-5, the V gene TRBV6-5; weak D call: TRBD1 (5 bases). Germline V gives CDR1 MNHEY, CDR2 SVGAGI. Trimming removed 8 bases from V and 4 bases from J, with 15 bases in between. The CDR3 is 14 amino acids. The CDR3 sequence: CASWGGLWNQPQHF. CDR3 in DNA: TGTGCCAGCTGGGGGGGGTTATGGAATCAGCCCCAGCATTTT.

This clone showed up just once. V and J are TRBV15 and TRBJ1-2; possible D gene TRBD1, 6 bases. Germline loops: CDR1 LNHNV, CDR2 YYDKDF (reference sequence). V lost 3 bases and J 4 bases, leaving 18 bases between the germline ends. This CDR3 contains 16 residues. The CDR3 bases are TGTGCCACCAGCAGCCCGGGGATACGGGGGGCCTATGGCTACACCTTC. Protein sequence: CATSSPGIRGAYGYTF.

The V and J genes are TRBV6-5 and TRBJ1-1; D remains ambiguous. V dropped 7 bases and J dropped 3 bases, with 15 bases sitting between them. The CDR3 is 14 residues long. Germline V gene sequence: CDR1 MNHEY, CDR2 SVGAGI. CDR3 sequence (DNA): TGTGCCAGCACCCAGGCAGGAGGGTACACTGAAGCTTTCTTT. It encodes CASTQAGGYTEAFF.

This clone was seen a few times. The chain couples TRBV28 to TRBJ1-5, with D hard to call. Trimming removed 4 bases from V and 3 bases from J, with 10 bases in between. Germline V gives CDR1 MDHEN, CDR2 SYDVKM. The CDR3 is made up of 14 amino acids. The CDR3 reads CASSSSGYNQPQHF. CDR3 bases: TGTGCCAGCAGTTCGTCGGGGTACAATCAGCCCCAGCATTTT.

This chain links TRBV10-3 with TRBJ1-6, with 7 bases lining up with TRBD1. This CDR3 contains 16 residues. Germline V gene lookup returns CDR1 ENHRY and CDR2 SYGVKD. The ends lost 6 bases at V and 3 bases at J; junction bases unmatched: 8. The CDR3 spells CAISRAGQNYNSPLHF. CDR3 nucleotide sequence: TGTGCCATCAGCCGCGCGGGACAGAACTATAATTCACCCCTCCACTTT.

CDR3 protein: CASRTSDPYNEQFF. CDR3 bases: TGTGCCAGCCGGACTAGCGATCCCTACAATGAGCAGTTCTTC. V and J are TRBV6-5 and TRBJ2-1; 9 bases align to TRBD2. The CDR3 is made up of 14 amino acids. Germline V gene sequence: CDR1 MNHEY, CDR2 SVGAGI. Germline trimming cut 8 bases from V and 2 bases from J; bases unmatched to any gene: 4.